What follows describes a single T cell receptor (beta chain). The antigen is not known. The naive CD8 population came from CD45RO-negative cells selected for CCR7, without terminally differentiated effector memory CD45RA+ cells. TCRdb keeps only in-frame clones here, not all; method: immunoSEQ multiplex PCR. The table shows approximately 840,000 clones, with 95% to 97% occurring only once. The data derive from a study of shared clonotypes between healthy human individuals. Study results and caveats: It was anticipated that sequencing depth would influence how many clonotypes donors shared.

This CDR3 is built from 14 residues. Trimming took 2 bases from V and 3 from J, leaving 7 bases between them. From germline, CDR1 is LGHNA and CDR2 YSLEER. The TCR originated in a young man in good health. Sequenced material: naive CD8+ T cells sorted from blood. V usage is TRBV4-3 and J usage is TRBJ2-2; no reliable D call. The CDR3 loop is CASSQRGHTGELFF. CDR3 bases: TGCGCCAGCAGCCAACGCGGACACACCGGGGAGCTGTTTTTT.